This entry is about one T cell receptor beta chain. The data derive from a study of patients and donors after allogeneic stem cell transplantation. Each CDR3 protein is one row after TCRdb ran MiXCR on the RT-PCR reads. Of approximately 160,000 distinct CDR3 sequences listed, approximately 30% were seen once; the top ten hold under 3.5%. This receptor was identified in a human donor who was either an allogeneic HSCT recipient or a stem cell or donor lymphocyte infusion donor (not recorded which). It is not recorded whose cells these are; they may come from a transplant donor. Sequencing was done on a sample of blood, either unsorted or a sorted T cell fraction (not recorded which).

The CDR3 spells CASCIMEGESGTEAFF. The DNA for the CDR3 is TGTGCCAGCTGCATAATGGAGGGGGAGTCGGGCACTGAAGCTTTCTTT. The V gene is TRBV2, the J gene TRBJ1-1; TRBD1 might be the D (6 bases). CDR3 length: 16 residues. Between the trimmed V and J ends, which lost 8 bases and 4 bases, there was a span of 23 bases. Germline V gene lookup returns CDR1 SNHLY and CDR2 FYNNEI.